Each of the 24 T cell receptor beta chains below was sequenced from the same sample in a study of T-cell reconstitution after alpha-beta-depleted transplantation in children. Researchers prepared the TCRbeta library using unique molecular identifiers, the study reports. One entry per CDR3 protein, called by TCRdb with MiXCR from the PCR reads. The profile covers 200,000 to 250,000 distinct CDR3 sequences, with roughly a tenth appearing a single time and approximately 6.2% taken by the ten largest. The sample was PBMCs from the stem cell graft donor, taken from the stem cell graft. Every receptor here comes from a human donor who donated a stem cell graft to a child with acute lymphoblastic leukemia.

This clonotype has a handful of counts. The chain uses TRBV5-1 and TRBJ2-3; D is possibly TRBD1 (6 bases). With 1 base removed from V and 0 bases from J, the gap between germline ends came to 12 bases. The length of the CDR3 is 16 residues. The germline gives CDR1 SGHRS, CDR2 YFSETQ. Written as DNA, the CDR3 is TGCGCCAGCAGCTTGACCCCCCAGGGGAGCACAGATACGCAGTATTTT. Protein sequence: CASSLTPQGSTDTQYF.

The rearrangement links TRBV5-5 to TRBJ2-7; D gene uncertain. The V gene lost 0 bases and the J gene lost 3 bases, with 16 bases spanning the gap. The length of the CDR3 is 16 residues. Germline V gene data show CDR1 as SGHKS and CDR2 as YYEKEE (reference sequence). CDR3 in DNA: TGTGCCAGCAGCTTGGATGTGAGGCGAGAAATCTACGAGCAGTACTTC. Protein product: CASSLDVRREIYEQYF. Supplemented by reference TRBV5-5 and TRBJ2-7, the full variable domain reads DAGVTQSPTHLIKTRGQQVTLRCSPISGHKSVSWYQQVLGQGPQFIFQYYEKEERGRGNFPDRFSARQFPNYSSELNVNALLLGDSALYLCASSLDVRREIYEQYFGPGTRLTVT.

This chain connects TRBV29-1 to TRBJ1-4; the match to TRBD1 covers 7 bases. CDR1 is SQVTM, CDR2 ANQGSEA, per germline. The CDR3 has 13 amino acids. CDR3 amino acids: CGFTQGTREKLFF. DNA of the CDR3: TGCGGATTCACACAGGGGACACGGGAAAAACTGTTTTTT.

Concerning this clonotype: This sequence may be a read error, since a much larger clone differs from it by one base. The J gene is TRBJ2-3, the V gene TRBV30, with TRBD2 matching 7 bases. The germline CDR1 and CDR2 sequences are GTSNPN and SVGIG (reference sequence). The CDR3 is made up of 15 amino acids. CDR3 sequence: CAWSFTGGLTDTKYF. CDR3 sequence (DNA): TGTGCCTGGAGTTTTACGGGGGGACTCACAGATACGAAGTATTTT.

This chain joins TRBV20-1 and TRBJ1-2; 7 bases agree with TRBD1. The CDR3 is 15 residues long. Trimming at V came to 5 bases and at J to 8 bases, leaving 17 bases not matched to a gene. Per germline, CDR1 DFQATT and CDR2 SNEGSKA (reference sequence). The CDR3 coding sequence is TGCAGTGCTCGCTGGGAGGGGGCTACACTTGGGGGCTACACCTTC. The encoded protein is CSARWEGATLGGYTF.

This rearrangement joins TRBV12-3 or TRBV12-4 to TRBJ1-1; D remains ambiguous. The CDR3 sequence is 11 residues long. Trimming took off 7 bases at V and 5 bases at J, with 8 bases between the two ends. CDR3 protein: CASTLGTEAFF. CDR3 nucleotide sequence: TGTGCCAGCACCCTTGGGACTGAAGCTTTCTTT.

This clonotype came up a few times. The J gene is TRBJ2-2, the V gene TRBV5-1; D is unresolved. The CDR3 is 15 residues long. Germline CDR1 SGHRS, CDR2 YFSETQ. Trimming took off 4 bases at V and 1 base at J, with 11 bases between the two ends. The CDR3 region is CASSLSTVNTGELFF. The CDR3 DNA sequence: TGCGCCAGCAGCCTGTCCACAGTGAACACCGGGGAGCTGTTTTTT.

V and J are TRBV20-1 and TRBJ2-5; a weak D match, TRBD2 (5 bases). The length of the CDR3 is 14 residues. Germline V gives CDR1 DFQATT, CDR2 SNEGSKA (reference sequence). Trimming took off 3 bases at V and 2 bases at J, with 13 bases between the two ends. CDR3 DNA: TGCAGTGCTAGCTACTTAGCGTTTCAAGAGACCCAGTACTTC. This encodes CSASYLAFQETQYF.

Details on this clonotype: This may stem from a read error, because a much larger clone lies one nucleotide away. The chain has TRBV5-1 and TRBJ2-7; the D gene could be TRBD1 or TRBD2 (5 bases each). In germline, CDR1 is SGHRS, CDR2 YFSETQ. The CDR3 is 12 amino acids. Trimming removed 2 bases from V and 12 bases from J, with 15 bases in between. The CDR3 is CASSFSQGSGYF. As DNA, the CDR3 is TGCGCCAGCAGCTTTAGCCAGGGAAGCGGGTACTTC.

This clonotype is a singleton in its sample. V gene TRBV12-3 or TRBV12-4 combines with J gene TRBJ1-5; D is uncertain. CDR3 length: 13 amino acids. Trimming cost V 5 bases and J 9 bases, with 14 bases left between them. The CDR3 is CASSPRIRGPQHF. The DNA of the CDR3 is TGTGCCAGCAGTCCTAGAATCCGGGGGCCCCAGCATTTT.

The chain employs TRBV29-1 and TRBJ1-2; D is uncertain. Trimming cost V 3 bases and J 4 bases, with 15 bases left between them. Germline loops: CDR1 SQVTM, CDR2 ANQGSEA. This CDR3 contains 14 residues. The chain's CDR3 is CSVDRWKAPYGYTF. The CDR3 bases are TGCAGCGTTGACAGGTGGAAGGCTCCCTATGGCTACACCTTC.

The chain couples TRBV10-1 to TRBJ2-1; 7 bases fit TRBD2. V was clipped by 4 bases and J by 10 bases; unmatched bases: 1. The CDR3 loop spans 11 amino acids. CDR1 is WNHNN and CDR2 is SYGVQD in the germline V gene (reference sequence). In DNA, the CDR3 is TGCGCCAGCAGTGTTAGCGGGGAGCAGTTCTTC. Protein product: CASSVSGEQFF.

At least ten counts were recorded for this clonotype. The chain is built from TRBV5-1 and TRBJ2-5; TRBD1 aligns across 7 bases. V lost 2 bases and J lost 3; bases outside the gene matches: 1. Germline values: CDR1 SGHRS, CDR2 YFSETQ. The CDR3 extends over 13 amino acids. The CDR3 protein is CASSLTGEETQYF. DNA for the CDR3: TGCGCCAGCAGCTTAACAGGGGAAGAGACCCAGTACTTC.

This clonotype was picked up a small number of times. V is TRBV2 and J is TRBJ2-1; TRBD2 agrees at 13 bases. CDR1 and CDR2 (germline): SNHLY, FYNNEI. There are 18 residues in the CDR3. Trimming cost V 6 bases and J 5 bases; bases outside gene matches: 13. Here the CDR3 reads CASRPGVGTSGINNEQFF. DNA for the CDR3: TGTGCCAGCAGACCTGGAGTGGGGACTAGCGGGATAAACAATGAGCAGTTCTTC.

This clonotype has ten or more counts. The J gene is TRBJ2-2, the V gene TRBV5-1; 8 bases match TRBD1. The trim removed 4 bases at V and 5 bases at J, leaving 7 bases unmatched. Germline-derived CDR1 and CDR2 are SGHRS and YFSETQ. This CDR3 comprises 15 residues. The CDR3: CASSPGQGATGELFF. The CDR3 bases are TGCGCCAGCAGCCCCGGGCAGGGGGCAACCGGGGAGCTGTTTTTT.

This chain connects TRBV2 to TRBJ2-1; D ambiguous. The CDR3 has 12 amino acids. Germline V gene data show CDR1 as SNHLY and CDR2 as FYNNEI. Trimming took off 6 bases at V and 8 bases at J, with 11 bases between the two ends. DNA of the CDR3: TGTGCCAGCAGCTGGACCCGTTATGAGCAGTTCTTC. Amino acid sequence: CASSWTRYEQFF.

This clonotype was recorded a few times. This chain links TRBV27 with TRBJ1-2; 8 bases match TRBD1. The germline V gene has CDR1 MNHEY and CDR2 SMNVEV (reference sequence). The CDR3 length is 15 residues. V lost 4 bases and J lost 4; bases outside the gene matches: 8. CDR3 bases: TGTGCCAGCAGTTCACCGGGACAGGTGGGCTATGGCTACACCTTC. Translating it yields CASSSPGQVGYGYTF.

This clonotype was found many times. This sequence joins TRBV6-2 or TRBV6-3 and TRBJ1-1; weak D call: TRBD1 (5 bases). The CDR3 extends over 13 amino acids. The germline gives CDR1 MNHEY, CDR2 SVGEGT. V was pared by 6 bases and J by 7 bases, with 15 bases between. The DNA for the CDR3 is TGTGCCAGCAGCCCTGGGACGGGCGATGAAGCTTTCTTT. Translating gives CASSPGTGDEAFF.

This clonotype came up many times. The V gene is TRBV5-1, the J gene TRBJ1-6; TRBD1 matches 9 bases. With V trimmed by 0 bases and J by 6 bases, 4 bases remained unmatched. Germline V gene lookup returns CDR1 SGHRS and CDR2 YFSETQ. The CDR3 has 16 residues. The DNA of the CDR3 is TGCGCCAGCAGCTTGGGGACAGGGGTCTCTAATTCACCCCTCCACTTT. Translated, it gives CASSLGTGVSNSPLHF.

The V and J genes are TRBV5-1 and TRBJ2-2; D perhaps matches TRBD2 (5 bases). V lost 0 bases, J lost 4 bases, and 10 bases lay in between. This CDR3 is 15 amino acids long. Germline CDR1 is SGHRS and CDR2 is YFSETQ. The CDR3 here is CASSLGGPPTGELFF. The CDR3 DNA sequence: TGCGCCAGCAGCTTGGGAGGGCCCCCCACCGGGGAGCTGTTTTTT.

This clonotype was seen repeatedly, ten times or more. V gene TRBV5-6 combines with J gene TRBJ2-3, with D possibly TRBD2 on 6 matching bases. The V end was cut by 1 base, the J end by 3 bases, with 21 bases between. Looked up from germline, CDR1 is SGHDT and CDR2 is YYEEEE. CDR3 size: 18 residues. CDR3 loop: CASSLLGLGGVRTDTQYF. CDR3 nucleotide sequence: TGTGCCAGCAGCTTGCTCGGATTGGGGGGAGTGAGGACAGATACGCAGTATTTT.

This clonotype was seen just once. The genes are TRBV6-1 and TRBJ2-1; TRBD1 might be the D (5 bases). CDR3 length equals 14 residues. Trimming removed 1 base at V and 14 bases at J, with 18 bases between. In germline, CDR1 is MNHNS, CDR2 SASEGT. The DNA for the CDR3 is TGTGCCAGCAGTGAAGTGGCAGGGCTACAGAAAAAGTTCTTC. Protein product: CASSEVAGLQKKFF.

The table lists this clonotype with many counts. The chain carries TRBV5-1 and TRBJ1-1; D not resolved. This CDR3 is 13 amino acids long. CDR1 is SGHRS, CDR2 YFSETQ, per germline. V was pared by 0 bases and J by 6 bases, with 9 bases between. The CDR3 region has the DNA TGCGCCAGCAGCTTGGCCATAAGGGCTGAAGCTTTCTTT. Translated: CASSLAIRAEAFF. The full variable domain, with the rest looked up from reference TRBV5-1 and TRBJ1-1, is KAGVTQTPRYLIKTRGQQVTLSCSPISGHRSVSWYQQTPGQGLQFLFEYFSETQRNKGNFPGRFSGRQFSNSRSEMNVSTLELGDSALYLCASSLAIRAEAFFGQGTRLTVV.

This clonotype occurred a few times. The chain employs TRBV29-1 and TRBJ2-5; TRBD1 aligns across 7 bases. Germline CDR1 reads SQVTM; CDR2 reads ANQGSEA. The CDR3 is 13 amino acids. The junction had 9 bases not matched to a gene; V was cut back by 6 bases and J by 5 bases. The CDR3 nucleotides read TGCAGCGTCGGGCCAGGGGGACGTGAGACCCAGTACTTC. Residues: CSVGPGGRETQYF.